The rows below give T cell receptor beta chains drawn from one sample of a study of monozygotic twins with inflammatory bowel disease. TCRdb re-called the 5' RACE reads; every CDR3 protein appears as one record, without DNA. The listing contains over 200,000 distinct CDR3 sequences. The source material was blood. These receptors all stem from a human donor with ulcerative colitis or Crohn's disease, or a healthy co-twin of an affected twin (not recorded which). CDR3s include the opening cysteine and the closing phenylalanine or tryptophan.

v_gene	j_gene	CDR3aa
TRBV10-3	TRBJ1-2	CAISERQDNYGYTF
TRBV18	TRBJ2-1	CASSPPTGSYNEQFF
TRBV18	TRBJ2-7	CASSPPLTGGTYEQYF
TRBV2	TRBJ1-1	CASSGQQNTEAFF
TRBV27	TRBJ2-1	CASSDSWGVSYNEQFF
TRBV7-2	TRBJ2-7	CASRPTGTSLPYEQYF
TRBV6-2/TRBV6-3	TRBJ2-1	CASSYGRYNEQFF
TRBV20-1	TRBJ1-1	CSARADRVSEAFF
TRBV7-2	TRBJ2-1	CASSWSRGRGKHEQFF
TRBV29-1	TRBJ2-5	CSVEGGETQYF
TRBV6-1	TRBJ2-7	CASQRTADSYEQYF
TRBV20-1	TRBJ2-7	CSANQGGASPYEQYF
TRBV27	TRBJ2-1	CASRGGYNEQFF
TRBV5-1	TRBJ2-2	CASSTGANTGELFF
TRBV12-3/TRBV12-4	TRBJ1-2	CASRKGGIIRGYTF
TRBV5-1	TRBJ2-3	CASSPQGGPNTDTQYF
TRBV12-3/TRBV12-4	TRBJ1-4	CASSFGVVEKLFF
TRBV12-3/TRBV12-4	TRBJ2-2	CASSEGQVNTGELFF
TRBV20-1	TRBJ2-7	CSAREGTALHEQYF
TRBV14	TRBJ2-3	CASSQYVVGDTQYF
TRBV20-1	TRBJ1-5	CSAREDRARSQPQHF
TRBV19	TRBJ1-1	CASSTGETLSEAFF
TRBV6-1	TRBJ2-7	CASSGGLAYEQYF
TRBV9	TRBJ1-4	CASSPRGERATNEKLFF
TRBV6-1	TRBJ1-1	CASSARGGYNSPTEAFF
TRBV24-1	TRBJ2-2	CATSVIAGELFF
TRBV4-1	TRBJ2-6	CASSYLRDTFSGANVLTF